What follows are 31 T cell receptor beta chains derived from one specimen sequenced in a study of tumor and adjacent non-tumor tissue in lung cancer. The template was RNA from unsorted bulk tissue. This non-tumor lung sample came from over 3 cm beyond the tumor edge. Three rounds of nested PCR, following a modified ARM-PCR protocol, produced the TCRbeta library. TCRdb used MiXCR to reprocess the multiplex PCR reads, holding one entry per CDR3 protein. The repertoire consists of about 67,000 distinct CDR3 sequences, with roughly 77% occurring once and the leading ten covering under 45%. The sample comprised distant non-tumor lung tissue. The receptors derive from a man aged 60-69 years with non-small cell lung cancer.

Comments on this clonotype: As the CDR3 is not closed by the conserved phenylalanine or tryptophan, this likely results from a read error. The limits of the CDR3 on the DNA are not certain, so only TCRdb's listed CDR3 is given. The rearrangement uses TRBV6-5 and TRBJ2-3; no check of the table's D call, TRBD2, against the DNA was made. The CDR3 has 18 amino acids, counting both end residues. The V gene's germline CDR1 is MNHEY and CDR2 SVGAGI. The CDR3 sequence is CARSYSPSLAGGPYTLYL.

Note on this clonotype: The CDR3 ends on some other residue instead of the conserved phenylalanine or tryptophan, so this is likely a read error. V and J are TRBV5-4 and TRBJ1-2; 10 bases map to TRBD1. CDR1 SGHNT and CDR2 YYREEE come from the germline V gene (reference sequence). This CDR3 is 14 amino acids long. CDR3 nucleotide sequence: TGTGCCAGCAGCTGGGTGACAGGGGGCTATGACTACACCTAC. It specifies CASSWVTGGYDYTY.

Of note for this clonotype: The final CDR3 position lacks the conserved phenylalanine or tryptophan, pointing to a likely read error. Here the CDR3 DNA reads TGTCCCAGCAGCTTAGTTCCAGAGAGCTCCTACAATGAGCAGTTCCTC. Translated, it gives CPSSLVPESSYNEQFL. The chain employs TRBV11-1 and TRBJ2-1, with unresolved D. This CDR3 is built from 16 residues. CDR1 and CDR2 (germline): SGHAT, FQDESV (reference sequence).

In the case of this clonotype: Sequence at one end of the junction differs from germline and may be a read error. V and J are TRBV29-1 and TRBJ1-1, with unresolved D. Germline V gives CDR1 SQVTM, CDR2 ANQGSEA. The CDR3 has 14 residues. The CDR3 region is CNVGSRSGGTEAFF. The CDR3 nucleotides read TGCAACGTTGGATCTCGGTCAGGAGGCACTGAAGCTTTCTTT.

This clonotype was detected once. The junction departs from germline at one end; a sequencing error may be responsible. The CDR3 here is CASNRWEERPDTQYF. CDR3 sequence (DNA): TGTGCCAGCAACAGGTGGGAAGAGCGGCCAGATACGCAGTATTTC. This chain links TRBV5-5 with TRBJ2-3; the D gene could be TRBD1 or TRBD2 (5 bases each). CDR1 and CDR2 from the germline V gene are SGHKS and YYEKEE (reference sequence). The CDR3 has 15 residues.

This clonotype came up a few times. A read error may account for a junction end that differs from germline. This chain uses TRBV29-1 with TRBJ1-1, with D maybe TRBD1 (6 bases). From germline, CDR1 is SQVTM and CDR2 ANQGSEA. The CDR3 contains 13 residues. The CDR3 bases are TGCAGCGAATCTGGGGCGAGGGACACTGGAGCTTTCTTT. It translates to CSESGARDTGAFF.

On this clonotype: One end of the junction fails to match germline, which may point to a read error. This chain connects TRBV4-1 to TRBJ1-6; D call uncertain. CDR1 and CDR2 from the germline V gene are MGHRA and YSYEKL. The CDR3 spans 15 residues. The CDR3 DNA is TGCGACAGCAGCCAAGGGCAGGACTTGGTTTCACTCCTCCACTTT. Translation: CDSSQGQDLVSLLHF.

This clonotype was seen a single time. The junction does not match germline at one end; this may be a read error. The rearrangement uses TRBV29-1 and TRBJ2-5; 7 nucleotides line up with TRBD2. This CDR3 is built from 12 residues. Per germline, CDR1 SQVTM and CDR2 ANQGSEA. CDR3 bases: TGTGGCGCCCAGGGAGGGCGGGAGACCCAGTACTTC. It codes for CGAQGGRETQYF.

A few counts support this clonotype. The gene calls are TRBV11-2 and TRBJ2-3; D is ambiguous. This CDR3 is 16 amino acids long. V was shortened by 1 base and J by 0 bases, with 11 bases between the two germline ends. Germline CDR1 reads SGHAT; CDR2 reads FQNNGV. The CDR3 DNA follows: TGTGCCAGCAGCTTAGGGGTCCTAACTAGCACAGATACGCAGTATTTT. Protein: CASSLGVLTSTDTQYF.

In regard to this clonotype: Sequence at one end of the junction differs from germline and may be a read error. The V gene is TRBV11-3, the J gene TRBJ2-1, with 7 bases lining up with TRBD2. Germline CDR1 is SGHNT and CDR2 is YENEEA. CDR3 size: 16 residues. CDR3: CAGSSLGPAGNNEQFF. The CDR3 DNA reads TGTGCCGGCAGCTCCCTGGGACCAGCGGGGAACAATGAGCAGTTCTTC.

Only a few counts were recorded for this clonotype. This rearrangement joins TRBV20-1 to TRBJ2-1, with unresolved D. V was pared by 6 bases and J by 4 bases, with 13 bases between. Per the germline V gene, CDR1 is DFQATT and CDR2 is SNEGSKA (reference sequence). This CDR3 is 13 amino acids long. The DNA of the CDR3 is TGCAGTGCAATCACGCCCACGTACAATGAGCAGTTCTTC. This gives the protein CSAITPTYNEQFF.

This clonotype was counted only a few times. Being one base from a much bigger clone, this may be a read error. The chain joins TRBV20-1 to TRBJ1-1, with D uncertain. Germline V gene lookup returns CDR1 DFQATT and CDR2 SNEGSKA (reference sequence). The CDR3 contains 12 residues. Here the CDR3 reads CNAPSSGSEAFF. In DNA, the CDR3 is TGCAATGCCCCCTCTAGTGGGTCTGAAGCTTTCTTT.

This clonotype was observed many times. CDR3 protein: CASRDRDSYEQYF. CDR3 DNA: TGTGCCTCCCGGGACAGGGACTCCTACGAGCAGTACTTC. This chain links TRBV10-3 with TRBJ2-7; 9 bases line up with TRBD1. Germline V gives CDR1 ENHRY, CDR2 SYGVKD. V lost 11 bases, J lost 0 bases, and 5 bases stayed unmatched. The CDR3 runs 13 residues.

Concerning this clonotype itself: At one of its ends the junction is not consistent with the germline gene, which may arise from a read error. The chain has TRBV4-1 and TRBJ1-5, with unresolved D. CDR1 is MGHRA and CDR2 is YSYEKL in the germline V gene. This CDR3 is 16 amino acids long. The CDR3 nucleotides read TGCGACAGCAGCCAAGATAGAGGTTATAGCAATCAGCCCCAGCATTTT. Residues: CDSSQDRGYSNQPQHF.

This clonotype was picked up many times. The junction departs from germline at one end; a sequencing error may be responsible. This chain joins TRBV7-9 and TRBJ2-2; no firm D call. The germline V gene encodes CDR1 SEHNR and CDR2 FQNEAQ (reference sequence). This CDR3 comprises 14 residues. CDR3 DNA: TGTGCCAGCACCTTAGACGTAGTCACCGGGGAGCTGTTTTTT. This sequence encodes CASTLDVVTGELFF.

Concerning this clonotype itself: One junction end disagrees with the germline gene, perhaps due to a read error. The chain employs TRBV11-2 and TRBJ1-6, with 8 bases fitting TRBD1. Germline CDR1 and CDR2: SGHAT and FQNNGV. CDR3 size: 14 residues. CDR3 residues: CASSSQGGNSPVHF. The DNA for the CDR3 is TGTGCCAGCAGCTCACAGGGGGGAAATTCACCCGTCCACTTT.

Comment on this clonotype: Mismatch with germline at one junction end may stem from a read error. The chain is built from TRBV30 and TRBJ2-2, with D perhaps TRBD1 or TRBD2 (5 bases each). Germline assignment: CDR1 GTSNPN and CDR2 SVGIG (reference sequence). CDR3 size: 15 residues. The CDR3 here is CALTGTSRGTGELFF. CDR3 nucleotides: TGTGCCTTGACCGGGACCTCAAGAGGGACCGGGGAACTGTTTTTT. The full variable domain, with the rest looked up from reference TRBV30 and TRBJ2-2, is SQTIHQWPATLVQPVGSPLSLECTVEGTSNPNLYWYRQAAGRGLQLLFYSVGIGQISSEVPQNLSASRPQDRQFILSSKKLLLSDSGFYLCALTGTSRGTGELFFGEGSRLTVL.

Comments on this clonotype: Its ends do not fully match the called genes, so a read error is possible. The chain uses TRBV6-2 or TRBV6-3 and TRBJ2-1; unclear D gene. Germline V CDR1 and CDR2: MNHEY, SVGEGT. CDR3 length: 14 residues. This chain's CDR3 is CASSRHGSYNEQFF. CDR3 DNA: TGTGCCAGTAGTAGGCATGGCTCCTATAATGAGCAGTTCTTC.

Of note for this clonotype: The junction departs from germline at one end; a sequencing error may be responsible. This rearrangement joins TRBV6-5 to TRBJ1-1; tentative D call: TRBD1 (6 bases). Germline CDR1 and CDR2: MNHEY and SVGAGI. The CDR3 extends over 16 amino acids. CDR3 coding DNA: TGTGCAAGCAGTTATAGTTCAGAAGGGGGAACCCCTGAAGCTTTCTTT. It encodes CASSYSSEGGTPEAFF.

For this clonotype: Since the CDR3 does not end with the conserved phenylalanine or tryptophan, this likely comes from a read error. The V call is TRBV11-1, the J call TRBJ2-1; D ambiguous. The V gene's germline CDR1 is SGHAT and CDR2 FQDESV (reference sequence). CDR3 size: 13 residues. Trimming pared 9 bases from V and 4 bases from J, leaving 13 bases between. The CDR3 spells CARSFARYNEQFS. The CDR3 DNA sequence: TGTGCCAGGAGTTTCGCCAGATACAATGAGCAGTTCTCC.

V gene TRBV5-1 combines with J gene TRBJ2-3; 13 bases fit TRBD2. Germline trimming cut 10 bases from V and 1 base from J; bases unmatched to any gene: 3. Germline V CDR1 and CDR2: SGHRS, YFSETQ. This CDR3 has 14 residues. CDR3 nucleotides: TGCGCCTCAGGGACTAGCGGGGGCACAGATACGCAGTATTTT. Translating gives CASGTSGGTDTQYF. Full variable domain (outside the CDR3, taken from reference TRBV5-1 and TRBJ2-3): KAGVTQTPRYLIKTRGQQVTLSCSPISGHRSVSWYQQTPGQGLQFLFEYFSETQRNKGNFPGRFSGRQFSNSRSEMNVSTLELGDSALYLCASGTSGGTDTQYFGPGTRLTVL.

Details on this clonotype: This may come from a read error, since a much larger clone is one base off. The chain uses TRBV20-1 and TRBJ1-2; D is ambiguous. CDR3 length: 12 amino acids. V lost 3 bases to trimming and J lost 5 bases, with 10 bases between them. Germline V gives CDR1 DFQATT, CDR2 SNEGSKA (reference sequence). In DNA form, the CDR3 reads TGCAGTGCTAGTGAGAGTAAGTATGGCTACACCTTC. Residues: CSASESKYGYTF.

As concerns this clonotype: A read error may account for a junction end that differs from germline. The chain joins TRBV4-2 to TRBJ2-7; D perhaps matches TRBD1 (6 bases). CDR3 length: 14 residues. The germline gives CDR1 LGHNA, CDR2 YNFKEQ. CDR3: CASSLRGGRDEQYF. In nucleotides, the CDR3 is TGCGCCAGCAGCCTGAGAGGGGGTAGGGACGAGCAGTACTTC.

To note about this clonotype: One end of the junction fails to match germline, which may point to a read error. The CDR3 loop is CSTRVLGQGNYEQYF. CDR3 coding DNA: TGCAGTACTAGAGTGTTGGGCCAGGGCAACTACGAGCAGTATTTC. The V call is TRBV20-1, the J call TRBJ2-7, with D possibly being TRBD1 or TRBD2 (5 bases each). This CDR3 has 15 residues. CDR1 is DFQATT and CDR2 is SNEGSKA in the germline V gene (reference sequence).

This chain links TRBV6-5 with TRBJ2-7; D is undetermined. Germline CDR1 and CDR2: MNHEY and SVGAGI. Trimming pared 0 bases from V and 8 bases from J, leaving 17 bases between. The CDR3 runs to 15 residues. The CDR3 region is CASSYSRWETAKQYF. The CDR3 region has the DNA TGTGCCAGCAGTTACTCGAGGTGGGAAACGGCCAAGCAGTACTTC.

Concerning this clonotype: A junction end diverges from the germline sequence, so it may reflect a read error. The chain carries TRBV6-5 and TRBJ2-7, with TRBD1 matching 7 bases. This CDR3 spans 14 amino acids. Germline assignment: CDR1 MNHEY and CDR2 SVGAGI. The CDR3 reads CASNDRQGRYEQYF. CDR3 nucleotides: TGTGCCAGCAACGATAGACAGGGCCGCTACGAACAGTACTTC.

This clonotype was counted once. Sequence at one end of the junction differs from germline and may be a read error. The gene calls are TRBV12-3 or TRBV12-4 and TRBJ2-1; tentatively, D is TRBD2 (6 bases). The CDR3 has 15 amino acids. The CDR3 region is CASSPNGSLFNELFF. As DNA, the CDR3 is TGTGCCAGCAGCCCTAACGGGAGTCTTTTCAATGAGCTGTTCTTC.

The V call is TRBV28, the J call TRBJ1-2, with TRBD1 as a possible D gene (5 bases). Germline CDR1 and CDR2: MDHEN and SYDVKM. This CDR3 contains 14 residues. The V end was cut by 5 bases, the J end by 10 bases, with 20 bases between. The CDR3 loop reads CASSPMGTKNVYTF. The DNA of the CDR3 is TGTGCCAGCAGTCCAATGGGGACCAAAAATGTCTACACCTTC.

As regards this clonotype: It may be a read error: a sequence one base away is much more abundant. The chain recombines TRBV24-1 with TRBJ1-5, with D uncertain. The V gene's germline CDR1 is KGHDR and CDR2 SFDVKD. The CDR3 contains 14 residues. The CDR3 spells CAISDWSGNQPQHF. The CDR3 DNA follows: TGTGCCATCAGTGATTGGTCAGGCAATCAGCCCCAGCATTTT.

For this clonotype: No conserved phenylalanine or tryptophan ends this CDR3, so it is likely a read error. This rearrangement joins TRBV29-1 to TRBJ1-1; maybe TRBD1 (5 bases). The CDR3 is 13 amino acids. The V gene's germline CDR1 is SQVTM and CDR2 ANQGSEA. Deletions cut 4 bases from V and 5 bases from J, with 14 bases between. The CDR3 DNA is TGCAGCGTTGGAGAAGGGGAGAATACTGAAGCTTTCTGT. Amino acid sequence: CSVGEGENTEAFC.

Note on this clonotype: The conserved closing phenylalanine or tryptophan is absent in this CDR3, likely reflecting a read error. The CDR3 coding sequence is TGTGCCAGCAGCTTCGACACCTATAGTATCAATGAGCAGTTCATC. The encoded protein is CASSFDTYSINEQFI. This chain joins TRBV11-1 and TRBJ2-1; D is ambiguous. V dropped 3 bases and J dropped 6 bases, with 15 bases sitting between them. From germline, CDR1 is SGHAT and CDR2 FQDESV (reference sequence). The CDR3 has 15 residues.